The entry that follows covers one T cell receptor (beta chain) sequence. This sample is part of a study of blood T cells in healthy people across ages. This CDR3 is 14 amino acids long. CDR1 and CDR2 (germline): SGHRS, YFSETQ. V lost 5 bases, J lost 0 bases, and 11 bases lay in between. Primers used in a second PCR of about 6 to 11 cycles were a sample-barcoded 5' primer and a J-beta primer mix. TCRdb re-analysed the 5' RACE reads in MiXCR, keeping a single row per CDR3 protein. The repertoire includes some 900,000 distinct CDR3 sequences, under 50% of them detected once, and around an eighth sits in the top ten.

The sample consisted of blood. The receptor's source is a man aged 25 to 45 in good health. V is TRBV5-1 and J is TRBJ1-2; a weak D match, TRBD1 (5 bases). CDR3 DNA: TGCGCCAGCAGGAGGGACCTAGCTAACTATGGCTACACCTTC. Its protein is CASRRDLANYGYTF. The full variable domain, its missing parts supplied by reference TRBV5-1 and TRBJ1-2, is KAGVTQTPRYLIKTRGQQVTLSCSPISGHRSVSWYQQTPGQGLQFLFEYFSETQRNKGNFPGRFSGRQFSNSRSEMNVSTLELGDSALYLCASRRDLANYGYTFGSGTRLTVV.